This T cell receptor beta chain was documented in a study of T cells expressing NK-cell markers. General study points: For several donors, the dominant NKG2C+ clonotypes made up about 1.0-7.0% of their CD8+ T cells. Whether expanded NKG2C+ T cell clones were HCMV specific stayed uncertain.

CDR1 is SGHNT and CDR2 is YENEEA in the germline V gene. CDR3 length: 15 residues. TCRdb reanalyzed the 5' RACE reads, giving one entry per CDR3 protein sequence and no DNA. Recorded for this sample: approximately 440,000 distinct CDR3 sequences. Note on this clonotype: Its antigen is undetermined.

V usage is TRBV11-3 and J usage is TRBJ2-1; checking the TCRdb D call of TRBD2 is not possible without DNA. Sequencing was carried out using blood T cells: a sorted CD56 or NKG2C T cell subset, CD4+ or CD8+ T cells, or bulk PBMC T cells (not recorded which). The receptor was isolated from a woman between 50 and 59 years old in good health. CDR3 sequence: CASSDGLAGWNEQFF.